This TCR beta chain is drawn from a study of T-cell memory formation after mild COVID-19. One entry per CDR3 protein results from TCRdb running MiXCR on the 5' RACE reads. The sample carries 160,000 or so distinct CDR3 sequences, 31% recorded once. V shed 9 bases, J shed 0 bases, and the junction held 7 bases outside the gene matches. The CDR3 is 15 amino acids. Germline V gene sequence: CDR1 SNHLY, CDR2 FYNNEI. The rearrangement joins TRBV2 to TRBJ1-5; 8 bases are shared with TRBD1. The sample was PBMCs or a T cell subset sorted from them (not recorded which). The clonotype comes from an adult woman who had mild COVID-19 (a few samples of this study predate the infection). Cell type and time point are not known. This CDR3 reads CASQGARISNQPQHF. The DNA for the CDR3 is TGTGCCAGTCAGGGGGCCCGGATTAGCAATCAGCCCCAGCATTTT.